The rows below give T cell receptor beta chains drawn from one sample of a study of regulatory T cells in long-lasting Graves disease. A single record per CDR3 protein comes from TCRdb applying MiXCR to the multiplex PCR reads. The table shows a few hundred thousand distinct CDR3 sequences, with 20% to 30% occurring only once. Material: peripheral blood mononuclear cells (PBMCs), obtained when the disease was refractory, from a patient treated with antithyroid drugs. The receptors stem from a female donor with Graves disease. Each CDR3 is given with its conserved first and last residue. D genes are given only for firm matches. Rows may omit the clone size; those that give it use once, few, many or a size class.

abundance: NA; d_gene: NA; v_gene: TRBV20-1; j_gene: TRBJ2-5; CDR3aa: CSAPHRVRSSTKETQYF; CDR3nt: TGCAGTGCTCCGCACAGGGTGAGGTCCTCTACCAAAGAGACCCAGTACTTC
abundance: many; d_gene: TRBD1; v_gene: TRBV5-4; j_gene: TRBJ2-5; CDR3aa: CASSLEAGGTKTQYF; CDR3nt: TGTGCCAGCAGCTTGGAGGCAGGGGGCACAAAGACCCAGTACTTC
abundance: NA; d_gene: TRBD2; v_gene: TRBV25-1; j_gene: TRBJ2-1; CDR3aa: CASSSRLAGHNEQFF; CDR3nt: TGTGCCAGCAGTTCCCGACTAGCGGGCCACAATGAGCAGTTCTTC
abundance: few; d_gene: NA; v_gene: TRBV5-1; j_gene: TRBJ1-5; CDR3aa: CASSLVGAPNQPQHF; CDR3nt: TGCGCCAGCAGCTTGGTGGGGGCCCCAAATCAGCCCCAGCATTTT
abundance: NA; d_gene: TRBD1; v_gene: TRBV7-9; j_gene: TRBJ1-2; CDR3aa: CASSPRTGTLGGYTF; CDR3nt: TGTGCCAGCAGCCCACGGACAGGGACTCTAGGGGGCTACACCTTC
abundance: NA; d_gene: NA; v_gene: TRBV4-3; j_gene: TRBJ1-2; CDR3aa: CASSQDTPGAGVLFGYTF; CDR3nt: TGCGCCAGCAGCCAAGATACGCCAGGGGCAGGGGTTTTGTTTGGCTACACCTTC
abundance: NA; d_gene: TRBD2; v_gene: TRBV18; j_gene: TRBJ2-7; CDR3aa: CASSPVSGRAEEQYF; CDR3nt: TGTGCCAGCTCACCTGTTAGCGGGAGGGCCGAAGAGCAGTACTTC
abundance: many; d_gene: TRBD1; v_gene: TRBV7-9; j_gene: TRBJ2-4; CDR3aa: CASSSVWDRGHIQYF; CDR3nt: TGTGCCAGCAGCTCCGTCTGGGACAGGGGGCACATTCAGTACTTC
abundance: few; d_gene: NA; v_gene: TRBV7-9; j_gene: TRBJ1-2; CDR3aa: CASSSPNRDGYTF; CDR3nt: TGTGCCAGCAGCTCCCCAAACAGGGATGGCTACACCTTC
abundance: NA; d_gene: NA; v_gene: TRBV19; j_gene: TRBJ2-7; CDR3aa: CASSMYGSPSSYEQYF; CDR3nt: TGTGCCAGTAGTATGTATGGGTCTCCGAGCTCCTACGAGCAGTACTTC
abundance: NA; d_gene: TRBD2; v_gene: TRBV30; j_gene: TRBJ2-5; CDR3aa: CAWSSAGAGGTQYF; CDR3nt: TGTGCCTGGAGCTCAGCGGGAGCCGGCGGGACCCAGTACTTC
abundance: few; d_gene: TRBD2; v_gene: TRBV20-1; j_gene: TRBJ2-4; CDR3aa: CSARVLAGAKNIQYF; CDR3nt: TGCAGTGCTAGAGTGCTAGCGGGAGCCAAAAACATTCAGTACTTC
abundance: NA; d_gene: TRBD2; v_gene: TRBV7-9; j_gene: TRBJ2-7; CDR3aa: CASSSPGLDYEQYF; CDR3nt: TGTGCCAGCAGCTCTCCGGGACTAGACTACGAGCAGTACTTC
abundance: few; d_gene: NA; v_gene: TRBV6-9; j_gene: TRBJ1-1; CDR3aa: CASSYSMTNTEAFF; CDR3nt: TGTGCCAGCAGTTACTCTATGACGAACACTGAAGCTTTCTTT
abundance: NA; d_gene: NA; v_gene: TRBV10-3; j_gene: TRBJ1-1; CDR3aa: CAISTAGGNTEAFF; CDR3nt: TGTGCCATCAGTACGGCGGGGGGGAACACTGAAGCTTTCTTT
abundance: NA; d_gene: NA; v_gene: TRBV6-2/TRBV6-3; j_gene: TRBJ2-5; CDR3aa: CASSYYAAGQETQYF; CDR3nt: TGTGCCAGCAGTTACTACGCGGCGGGTCAAGAGACCCAGTACTTC
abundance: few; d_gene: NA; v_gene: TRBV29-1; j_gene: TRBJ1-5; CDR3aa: CSAQMSGINQPQHF; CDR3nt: TGCAGCGCTCAAATGTCGGGTATCAATCAGCCCCAGCATTTT
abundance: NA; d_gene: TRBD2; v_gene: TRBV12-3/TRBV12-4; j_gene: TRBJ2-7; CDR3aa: CASKTSGRLEQYF; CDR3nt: TGTGCCAGCAAAACTAGCGGGAGGCTCGAGCAGTACTTC
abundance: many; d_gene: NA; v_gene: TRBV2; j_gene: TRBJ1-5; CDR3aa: CASRAEQGSQPQHF; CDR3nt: TGTGCCAGCAGGGCAGAACAGGGTTCTCAGCCCCAGCATTTT
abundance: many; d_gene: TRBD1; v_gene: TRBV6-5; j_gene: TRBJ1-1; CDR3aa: CASRYRGSTEAFF; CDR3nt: TGTGCCAGCAGGTACAGGGGGAGCACTGAAGCTTTCTTT
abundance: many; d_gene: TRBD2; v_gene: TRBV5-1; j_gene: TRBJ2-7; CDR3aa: CASGKTSGSSYEQYF; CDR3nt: TGCGCCAGCGGCAAGACTAGCGGGAGCTCCTACGAGCAGTACTTC
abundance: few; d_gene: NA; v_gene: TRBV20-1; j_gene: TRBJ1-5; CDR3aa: CSASGETHQPQHF; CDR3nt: TGCAGTGCTAGCGGAGAGACCCACCAGCCCCAGCATTTT
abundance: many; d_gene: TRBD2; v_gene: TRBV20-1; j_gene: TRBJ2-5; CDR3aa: CSASGTNQETQYF; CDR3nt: TGCAGTGCTAGCGGGACTAACCAAGAGACCCAGTACTTC
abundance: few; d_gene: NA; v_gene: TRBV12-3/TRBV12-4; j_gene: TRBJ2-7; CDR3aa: CASSLERATLFKQYF; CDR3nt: TGTGCCAGCAGTTTAGAAAGAGCTACCCTATTCAAGCAGTACTTC
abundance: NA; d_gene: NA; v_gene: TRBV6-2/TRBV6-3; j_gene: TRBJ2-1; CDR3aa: CASSYDGKRDEQFF; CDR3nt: TGTGCCAGCAGTTACGATGGAAAACGGGATGAGCAGTTCTTC
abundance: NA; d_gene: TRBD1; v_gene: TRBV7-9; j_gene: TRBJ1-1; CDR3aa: CASSPSGTGKAEAFF; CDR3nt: TGTGCCAGCAGCCCGTCCGGGACAGGGAAAGCTGAAGCTTTCTTT
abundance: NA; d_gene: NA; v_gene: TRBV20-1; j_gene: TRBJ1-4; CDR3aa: CSASDVAAGGEKLFF; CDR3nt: TGCAGTGCTAGTGATGTGGCCGCCGGTGGTGAAAAACTGTTTTTT
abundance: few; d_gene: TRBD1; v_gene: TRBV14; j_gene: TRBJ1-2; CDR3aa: CASSPIAGDRANYGYTF; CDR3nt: TGTGCCAGCAGCCCCATTGCCGGGGACAGGGCCAACTATGGCTACACCTTC
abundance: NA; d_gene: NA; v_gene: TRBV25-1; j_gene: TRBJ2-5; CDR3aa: CASSTPSGAETQYF; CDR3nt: TGTGCCAGCAGTACTCCCTCAGGGGCGGAGACCCAGTACTTC
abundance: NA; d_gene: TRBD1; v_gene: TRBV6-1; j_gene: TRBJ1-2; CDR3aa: CASNRGQGANYGYTF; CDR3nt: TGTGCCAGCAATAGGGGACAGGGAGCTAACTATGGCTACACCTTC
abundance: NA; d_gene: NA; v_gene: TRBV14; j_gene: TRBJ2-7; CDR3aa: CASSRARGDTYEQYF; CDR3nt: TGTGCCAGCAGCCGGGCTCGGGGGGACACCTACGAGCAGTACTTC
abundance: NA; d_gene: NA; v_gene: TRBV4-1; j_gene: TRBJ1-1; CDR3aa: CASRGPLKNTEAFF; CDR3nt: TGCGCCAGCAGAGGACCGTTAAAGAACACTGAAGCTTTCTTT
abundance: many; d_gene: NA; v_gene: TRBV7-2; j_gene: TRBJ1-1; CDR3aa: CASSLVPGSVNTEAFF; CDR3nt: TGTGCCAGCAGCTTAGTCCCCGGGAGCGTGAACACTGAAGCTTTCTTT
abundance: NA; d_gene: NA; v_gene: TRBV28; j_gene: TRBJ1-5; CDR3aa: CASSGPTFFYSNQPQHF; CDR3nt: TGTGCCAGCAGTGGTCCAACTTTTTTTTATAGCAATCAGCCCCAGCATTTT
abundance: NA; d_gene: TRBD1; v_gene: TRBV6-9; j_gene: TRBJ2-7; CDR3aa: CASSYYVGTGPVAQYF; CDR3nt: TGTGCCAGCAGTTACTATGTCGGGACAGGGCCTGTCGCGCAGTACTTC
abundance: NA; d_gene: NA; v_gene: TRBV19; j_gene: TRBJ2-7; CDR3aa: CASSIGLALHTYEQYF; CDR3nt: TGTGCCAGTAGTATAGGTCTAGCGCTTCATACCTACGAGCAGTACTTC
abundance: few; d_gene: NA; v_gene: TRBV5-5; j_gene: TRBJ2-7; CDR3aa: CASNSDAYEQYF; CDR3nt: TGTGCCAGCAACTCGGACGCCTACGAGCAGTACTTC
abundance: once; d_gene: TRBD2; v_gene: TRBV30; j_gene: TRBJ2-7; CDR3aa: CGWSRGTSSVEQYF; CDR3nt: TGTGGCTGGAGTCGAGGGACTAGTTCTGTCGAGCAGTACTTC
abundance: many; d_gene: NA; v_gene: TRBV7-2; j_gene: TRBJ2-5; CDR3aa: CASSLLWGQETQYF; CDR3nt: TGTGCCAGCAGCTTACTCTGGGGTCAAGAGACCCAGTACTTC
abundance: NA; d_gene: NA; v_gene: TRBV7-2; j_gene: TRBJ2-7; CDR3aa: CASSLSDYEQYF; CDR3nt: TGTGCCAGCAGCTTATCAGACTACGAGCAGTACTTC
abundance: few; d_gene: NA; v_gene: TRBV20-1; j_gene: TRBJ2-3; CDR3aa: CSAPVVSDTQYF; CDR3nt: TGCAGTGCTCCCGTGGTGAGCGATACGCAGTATTTT
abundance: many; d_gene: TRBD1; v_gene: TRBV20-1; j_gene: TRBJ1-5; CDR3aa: CSATRTGEVSNQPQHF; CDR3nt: TGCAGTGCTACGAGGACAGGGGAGGTTAGCAATCAGCCCCAGCATTTT